This T cell receptor (beta chain) originates from a study of shared clonotypes between healthy human individuals. Study summary: Donor composition was two women and three men, aged 18 to 49. The study's findings and limits: Genetic and exposure-history diversity was limited by the few donors. Measured sharing among donors was expected to vary with sequencing depth.

TCRdb's copy holds only in-frame clones and misses some; the assay was immunoSEQ multiplex PCR. The repertoire holds around 510,000 clones, roughly four fifths seen once, with 12% in the top ten. With V trimmed by 3 bases and J by 4 bases, 10 bases remained unmatched. CDR3 length: 16 amino acids. Germline values: CDR1 SGHDN, CDR2 FVKESK. On this clone itself: Its antigen is not known.

The chain carries TRBV14 and TRBJ1-1; 8 bases agree with TRBD1. This clonotype originated in a woman aged 35 to 49 in good health. Some clones in this sample may be carry-over from other donors' samples. Sequenced sample: PBMCs. CDR3 amino acids: CASSHLTSGGRTEAFF. The CDR3 nucleotides are TGTGCCAGCAGCCACCTTACCTCAGGGGGCCGCACTGAAGCTTTCTTT.